This T cell receptor beta chain emerged from a study of T cell responses to AZD1222 COVID-19 vaccine. Study-wide results and limits: Breadth and depth of Spike-specific TCRs rose after two AZD1222 doses.

Germline V gene lookup returns CDR1 SGHRS and CDR2 YFSETQ. Trimming removed 0 bases at V and 1 base at J, with 4 bases between. This CDR3 is built from 13 residues. The method was immunoSEQ multiplex PCR; TCRdb's version includes in-frame clones alone and lacks a portion of them. The sample yields approximately 150,000 clones, over 80% seen once. On this clone: Antigen: not known.

This clonotype originated in an adult who received the AZD1222 COVID-19 vaccine. The V call is TRBV5-1, the J call TRBJ1-1; no definite D call. Sequences were derived from peripheral blood, sampled 28 days after the second AZD1222 dose. CDR3 protein: CASSLEQNTEAFF. As DNA, the CDR3 is TGCGCCAGCAGCTTGGAACAGAACACTGAAGCTTTCTTT.